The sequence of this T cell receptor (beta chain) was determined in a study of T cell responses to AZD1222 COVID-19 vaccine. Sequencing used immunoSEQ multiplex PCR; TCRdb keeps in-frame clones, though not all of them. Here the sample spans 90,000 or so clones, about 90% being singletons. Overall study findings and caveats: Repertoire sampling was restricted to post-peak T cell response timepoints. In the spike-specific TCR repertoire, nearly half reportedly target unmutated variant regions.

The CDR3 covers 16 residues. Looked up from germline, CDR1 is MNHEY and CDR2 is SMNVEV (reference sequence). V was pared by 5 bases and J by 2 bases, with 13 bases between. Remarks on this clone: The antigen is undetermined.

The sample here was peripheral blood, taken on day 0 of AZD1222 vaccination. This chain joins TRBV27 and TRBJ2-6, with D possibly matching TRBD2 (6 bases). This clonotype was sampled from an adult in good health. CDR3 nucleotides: TGTGCCAGCAGTCCCCGTCGCGGGACTGGGGCCAACGTCCTGACTTTC. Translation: CASSPRRGTGANVLTF.